This record looks at one T cell receptor beta chain sequence and its context. Its matching antigen is unknown. Sequencing used immunoSEQ multiplex PCR; TCRdb keeps in-frame clones, though not all of them. Here the sample spans 30,000 to 40,000 clones, more than 70% being singletons. This CDR3 comprises 11 residues. CDR1 is DFQATT and CDR2 is SNEGSKA in the germline V gene (reference sequence). Trimming left V 6 bases short and J 2 bases short, with 7 bases between. The sample belongs to a study of memory B cells and T cells in multiple sclerosis. Study-wide results and caveats: Compartments had unequal clone-set sizes, affecting shared clonotype counts.

CFSE-dim autoproliferating and CFSE-high non-proliferating T cells from unstimulated culture were sequenced separately. Replicate wells were pooled after more than 6 days of stimulus-free culture of about 47 million CFSE-labeled PBMCs. The specimen sequenced was PBMCs from blood kept in culture. This receptor was identified in a human donor with multiple sclerosis. The chain links TRBV20-1 to TRBJ2-5, with D uncertain. In DNA, the CDR3 is TGCAGTGCGCTGGGGCAAGAGACCCAGTACTTC. Translating it yields CSALGQETQYF.